The T cell receptor beta chain described here comes from a study of CD8+CD57+ T cells in acquired aplastic anemia. Germline CDR1 is LGHNA and CDR2 is YNFKEQ. The CDR3 has 17 amino acids. V was pared by 0 bases and J by 4 bases, with 16 bases between. Flow cytometry had shown expanded CD8+CD57+ cells in the patients chosen for sequencing. Profiles of TCR beta VDJ and CDR3 were generated from a genomic DNA template. TCRdb reprocessed the reads with MiXCR, giving one entry per CDR3 protein. The repertoire consists of 150,000 or so distinct CDR3 sequences, with more than 40% occurring once and the leading ten covering over 25%.

The sequenced material came from sorted CD4+, CD8+, or CD8+CD57+ T cells (not recorded which) from PBMCs. V and J are TRBV4-2 and TRBJ2-1; D might be TRBD1 or TRBD2, each matching 5 bases. The origin of this receptor is a human donor with aplastic anemia. For the CDR3, the DNA is TGTGCCAGCAGCCAAGATCTCGTTAACGGGGCTTACAATGAGCAGTTCTTC. It specifies CASSQDLVNGAYNEQFF.